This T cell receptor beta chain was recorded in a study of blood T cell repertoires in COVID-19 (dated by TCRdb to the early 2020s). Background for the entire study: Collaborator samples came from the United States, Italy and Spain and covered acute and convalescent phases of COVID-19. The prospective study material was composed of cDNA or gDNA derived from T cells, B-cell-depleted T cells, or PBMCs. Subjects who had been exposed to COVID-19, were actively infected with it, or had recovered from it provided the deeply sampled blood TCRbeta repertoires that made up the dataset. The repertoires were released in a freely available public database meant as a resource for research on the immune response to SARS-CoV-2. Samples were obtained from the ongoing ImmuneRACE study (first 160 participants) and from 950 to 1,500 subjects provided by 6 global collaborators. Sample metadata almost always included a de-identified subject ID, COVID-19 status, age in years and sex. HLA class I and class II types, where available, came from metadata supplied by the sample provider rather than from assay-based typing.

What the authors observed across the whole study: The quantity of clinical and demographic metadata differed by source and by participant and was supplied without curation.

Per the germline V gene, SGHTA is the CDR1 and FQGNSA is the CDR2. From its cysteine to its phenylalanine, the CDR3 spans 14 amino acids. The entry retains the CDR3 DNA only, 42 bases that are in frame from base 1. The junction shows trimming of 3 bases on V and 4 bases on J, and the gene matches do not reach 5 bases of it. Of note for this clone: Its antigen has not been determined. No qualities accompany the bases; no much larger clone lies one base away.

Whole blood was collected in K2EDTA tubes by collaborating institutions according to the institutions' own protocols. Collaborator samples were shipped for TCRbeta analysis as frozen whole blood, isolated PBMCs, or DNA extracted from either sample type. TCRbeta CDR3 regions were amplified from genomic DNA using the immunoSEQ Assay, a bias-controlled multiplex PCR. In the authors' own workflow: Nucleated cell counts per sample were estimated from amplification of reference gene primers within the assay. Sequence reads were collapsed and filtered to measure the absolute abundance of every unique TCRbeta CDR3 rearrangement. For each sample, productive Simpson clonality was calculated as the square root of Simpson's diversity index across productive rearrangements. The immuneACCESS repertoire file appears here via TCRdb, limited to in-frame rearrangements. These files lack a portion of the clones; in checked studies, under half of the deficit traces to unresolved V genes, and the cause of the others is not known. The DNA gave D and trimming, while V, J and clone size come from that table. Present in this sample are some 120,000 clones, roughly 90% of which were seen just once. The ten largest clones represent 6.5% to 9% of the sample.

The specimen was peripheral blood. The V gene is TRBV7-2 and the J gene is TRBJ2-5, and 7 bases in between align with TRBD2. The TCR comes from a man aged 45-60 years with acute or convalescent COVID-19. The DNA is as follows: TGTGCCAGCAGCTTCGGGGGGAGTGGAGAGACCCAGTACTTC. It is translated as CASSFGGSGETQYF.